What follows are 29 T cell receptor beta chains derived from one specimen sequenced in a study of blood T cells in healthy people across ages. Then a second PCR, running about 6 to 11 cycles, was carried out with a sample-barcoded 5' primer and a J-beta primer mix. TCRdb used MiXCR to reprocess the 5' RACE reads, holding one entry per CDR3 protein. The table has 730,000 or so distinct CDR3 sequences, 40% to 45% seen once; the top ten hold around 30%. The sample taken for sequencing was blood. These receptors came from an elderly man in good health.

The chain employs TRBV30 and TRBJ2-6; D is ambiguous. V gave up 4 bases and J gave up 4 bases, with 2 bases separating them. CDR1 GTSNPN and CDR2 SVGIG come from the germline V gene (reference sequence). CDR3 length: 11 amino acids. CDR3 region: CAWTGANVLTF. The CDR3 nucleotides are TGTGCCTGGACAGGGGCCAACGTCCTGACTTTC.

The gene calls are TRBV4-2 and TRBJ2-2; 13 nucleotides match TRBD2. Per germline, CDR1 LGHNA and CDR2 YNFKEQ. This CDR3 spans 18 amino acids. Losses at the gene ends were 4 bases for V and 0 bases for J; bases not matched to a gene: 5. The DNA for the CDR3 is TGTGCCAGCAGCCTCGGGACTAGCGGGGACGCGAACACCGGGGAGCTGTTTTTT. As protein: CASSLGTSGDANTGELFF.

With respect to this clonotype: One base away lies a much larger clone, so this may be a sequencing read error. The chain carries TRBV29-1 and TRBJ2-7, with TRBD2 matching over 12 bases. J gave up 6 bases and V 8 bases, and 11 bases lay outside the gene matches. In germline, CDR1 is SQVTM, CDR2 ANQGSEA. The CDR3 has 14 amino acids. CDR3 DNA sequence: TGCAGCTCAATCTCAGGACTAGCGGGATGCGAGCAGTACTTC. Protein product: CSSISGLAGCEQYF.

CDR3 sequence (DNA): TGTGCCAGCATTTGGGGGCCGTCGGCCGGGGAGCTGTTTTTT. Translated: CASIWGPSAGELFF. The chain carries TRBV6-2 or TRBV6-3 and TRBJ2-2; D may be TRBD1 (6 bases). Germline V gene sequence: CDR1 MNHEY, CDR2 SVGEGT. This CDR3 spans 14 amino acids. Trimming shortened V by 7 bases and J by 6 bases, and 15 bases separated the two germline ends.

This clonotype was seen more than once but under ten times. The chain recombines TRBV7-2 with TRBJ1-1; D gene unclear. The germline V gene has CDR1 SGHTA and CDR2 FQGNSA. The CDR3 sequence is 15 residues long. The V end was cut by 8 bases, the J end by 0 bases, with 16 bases between. The DNA for the CDR3 is TGTGCCAGCTGTCCCGGAGGAGGAGTGAACACTGAAGCTTTCTTT. Amino acids: CASCPGGGVNTEAFF.

There are a few counts of this clonotype. The V gene is TRBV29-1, the J gene TRBJ1-1; a weak D match, TRBD1 (5 bases). CDR3 length: 12 residues. Trimming shortened V by 4 bases and J by 8 bases, and 14 bases separated the two germline ends. Germline assignment: CDR1 SQVTM and CDR2 ANQGSEA. The CDR3 DNA reads as TGCAGCGTTGTTGAGGGGAGGACCGAAGCTTTCTTT. Translation: CSVVEGRTEAFF.

In this sample, this clonotype turned up a few times. The chain links TRBV6-1 to TRBJ2-1; 14 nucleotides line up with TRBD2. Trimming at V came to 6 bases and at J to 0 bases, leaving 10 bases not matched to a gene. Germline V lookup: CDR1 MNHNS, CDR2 SASEGT. This CDR3 comprises 19 residues. The CDR3 sequence: CASSPTSGRAMGSYNEQFF. In nucleotides, the CDR3 is TGTGCCAGCAGCCCGACTAGCGGGAGGGCCATGGGCTCCTACAATGAGCAGTTCTTC.

This clonotype has just a few counts. The CDR3 sequence: CASSEAYSGLGEKLFF. CDR3 bases: TGTGCCAGCAGTGAAGCTTATTCCGGGTTGGGAGAAAAACTGTTTTTT. The chain uses TRBV2 and TRBJ1-4; D is unclear. This CDR3 contains 16 residues. The ends were cut back, 0 bases at V and 8 bases at J, with 16 bases in the middle. Germline CDR1 and CDR2: SNHLY and FYNNEI.

This clonotype was picked up one time. The chain recombines TRBV6-1 with TRBJ2-1; no firm D call. Germline V gene lookup returns CDR1 MNHNS and CDR2 SASEGT. Trimming removed 1 base from V and 7 bases from J, with 11 bases in between. There are 14 residues in the CDR3. In nucleotides, the CDR3 is TGTGCCAGCAGTGAAGACAGTATAAGGAATGAGCAGTTCTTC. Its translation is CASSEDSIRNEQFF.

The chain carries TRBV4-3 and TRBJ2-4; 7 bases line up with TRBD2. Trimming removed 4 bases from V and 2 bases from J; junction bases left unmatched: 8. Germline values: CDR1 LGHNA, CDR2 YSLEER. The CDR3 extends over 16 amino acids. This CDR3 reads CASSPHAGEPKNIQYF. CDR3 DNA: TGCGCCAGCAGCCCGCACGCGGGGGAGCCCAAAAACATTCAGTACTTC.

V usage is TRBV18 and J usage is TRBJ2-7, with 7 bases that match TRBD2. J gave up 0 bases and V 3 bases, and 5 bases lay outside the gene matches. This CDR3 is built from 15 residues. The germline V gene encodes CDR1 KGHSH and CDR2 LQKENI. The CDR3 loop is CASSPLAARSYEQYF. CDR3 nucleotides: TGTGCCAGCTCACCTCTAGCGGCTCGCTCCTACGAGCAGTACTTC.

Notes on this clonotype: Possible read error: a much larger clone is one base away. The chain carries TRBV15 and TRBJ1-2, with D tentatively TRBD1 (5 bases). The V end was cut by 2 bases, the J end by 6 bases, with 22 bases between. This CDR3 has 17 amino acids. Germline CDR1 is LNHNV and CDR2 is YYDKDF (reference sequence). The CDR3 sequence: CATSRTRSAGYNDGYTF. Here the CDR3 DNA reads TGTGCCACCAGCAGAACCCGGTCGGCAGGGTACAACGATGGCTACACCTTC.

There are a few counts of this clonotype. The chain recombines TRBV7-2 with TRBJ2-1; 14 nucleotides agree with TRBD2. Germline V gene data show CDR1 as SGHTA and CDR2 as FQGNSA. Germline trimming cut 1 base from V and 6 bases from J; bases unmatched to any gene: 5. The CDR3 spans 17 residues. CDR3: CASSLVQGLAGANEQFF. The CDR3 region has the DNA TGTGCCAGCAGCTTAGTGCAGGGACTAGCGGGAGCCAATGAGCAGTTCTTC.

This clonotype was picked up a small number of times. The chain has TRBV20-1 and TRBJ2-3; D might be TRBD2 (5 bases). Germline lookup yields CDR1 DFQATT and CDR2 SNEGSKA (reference sequence). This CDR3 comprises 14 residues. The V and J ends lost 6 bases and 0 bases respectively, with 13 bases between them. CDR3 region: CSAPGFSSTDTQYF. DNA for the CDR3: TGCAGTGCGCCGGGGTTCTCTAGCACAGATACGCAGTATTTT.

The V and J genes are TRBV29-1 and TRBJ2-5, with TRBD1 as a possible D gene (6 bases). The CDR3 consists of 11 residues. CDR1 and CDR2 (germline): SQVTM, ANQGSEA. The V and J ends lost 6 bases and 7 bases respectively, with 12 bases between them. CDR3 coding DNA: TGCAGCGTCAACAGGGCAGCGACCCAGTACTTC. Protein: CSVNRAATQYF.

This clonotype appeared a few times. The CDR3 nucleotides read TGCAGTGCTCAAAGGGGCACCGGGGAGCTGTTTTTT. It is translated as CSAQRGTGELFF. The chain couples TRBV20-1 to TRBJ2-2, with D possibly being TRBD1 (5 bases). Trimming took off 5 bases at V and 4 bases at J, with 8 bases between the two ends. CDR1 is DFQATT, CDR2 SNEGSKA, per germline (reference sequence). This CDR3 has 12 residues.

The chain carries TRBV7-8 and TRBJ1-3, with D perhaps matching TRBD1 (6 bases). Germline assignment: CDR1 SGHVS and CDR2 FQNEAQ. Trimming stripped 4 bases from V and 2 bases from J, with 12 bases between. There are 15 residues in the CDR3. The CDR3 DNA reads as TGTGCCAGCAGCTCCGCCGGGGGCACTGGAAACACCATATATTTT. Translation: CASSSAGGTGNTIYF. The full variable domain, in which reference TRBV7-8 and TRBJ1-3 provide the parts outside the CDR3, is GAGVSQSPRYKVAKRGQDVALRCDPISGHVSLFWYQQALGQGPEFLTYFQNEAQLDKSGLPSDRFFAERPEGSVSTLKIQRTQQEDSAVYLCASSSAGGTGNTIYFGEGSWLTVV.

This clonotype has more than one count but fewer than ten. The chain employs TRBV6-5 and TRBJ1-5, with D unclear. V was shortened by 8 bases and J by 2 bases, with 13 bases between the two germline ends. This CDR3 has 14 residues. The germline gives CDR1 MNHEY, CDR2 SVGAGI. CDR3 nucleotide sequence: TGTGCCAGCGCCAGGATGCAAGGCAATCAGCCCCAGCATTTT. It codes for CASARMQGNQPQHF.

V usage is TRBV27 and J usage is TRBJ2-7, with 10 bases matching TRBD2. Trimming cost V 1 base and J 3 bases; bases outside gene matches: 9. This CDR3 spans 17 amino acids. The germline V gene has CDR1 MNHEY and CDR2 SMNVEV (reference sequence). The CDR3 DNA reads as TGTGCCAGCAGTTTATATCCGCCTGGGACTAGCGACTACGAGCAGTACTTC. Translated: CASSLYPPGTSDYEQYF.

V usage is TRBV20-1 and J usage is TRBJ1-5; D perhaps matches TRBD1 (5 bases). Germline values: CDR1 DFQATT, CDR2 SNEGSKA (reference sequence). The CDR3 sequence is 13 residues long. Trimming took off 5 bases at V and 3 bases at J, with 11 bases between the two ends. CDR3 sequence (DNA): TGCAGTGCTGACCCGGGACTCAATCAGCCCCAGCATTTT. It encodes CSADPGLNQPQHF.

The V and J genes are TRBV20-1 and TRBJ1-2; TRBD1 agrees at 8 bases. CDR1 and CDR2 (germline): DFQATT, SNEGSKA (reference sequence). This CDR3 is 13 amino acids long. J gave up 4 bases and V 3 bases, and 4 bases lay outside the gene matches. The CDR3 nucleotides read TGCAGTGCTAGCTTGGGACAGGCCTATGGCTACACCTTC. The encoded protein is CSASLGQAYGYTF.

This clonotype was observed at least ten times. The chain carries TRBV10-1 and TRBJ2-3, with D tentatively TRBD1 or TRBD2 (6 bases each). Germline V gives CDR1 WNHNN, CDR2 SYGVQD (reference sequence). The CDR3 consists of 16 residues. The V gene lost 3 bases and the J gene lost 2 bases, with 15 bases spanning the gap. The CDR3, as DNA: TGCGCCAGCAGTGAAGGATGGGGGGCGCCCACAGATACGCAGTATTTT. It encodes CASSEGWGAPTDTQYF.

This chain connects TRBV12-3 or TRBV12-4 to TRBJ2-7; D is undetermined. This CDR3 spans 15 amino acids. The V end lost 7 bases, the J end lost 3 bases, and 19 bases lay between the germline ends. The CDR3 region is CASTLGPPNLYEQYF. The CDR3 nucleotides read TGTGCCAGCACCCTCGGACCGCCGAATCTCTACGAGCAGTACTTC.

V gene TRBV4-3 combines with J gene TRBJ2-1; 9 bases line up with TRBD1. Trimming took 3 bases from V and 3 from J; bases not matched to a gene: 6. The CDR3 is 16 residues long. Germline CDR1 reads LGHNA; CDR2 reads YSLEER. CDR3 amino acids: CASSHGTGLVYNEQFF. DNA of the CDR3: TGCGCCAGCAGCCACGGGACAGGGTTAGTCTACAATGAGCAGTTCTTC.

This clonotype has only a few counts. The chain has TRBV20-1 and TRBJ1-6; D ambiguous. Germline V gene data show CDR1 as DFQATT and CDR2 as SNEGSKA (reference sequence). V was cut by 0 bases and J by 10 bases, with 7 bases left in between. The length of the CDR3 is 12 residues. The CDR3 bases are TGCAGTGCTAGAGATCGTGGGTCACCCCTCCACTTT. Translation gives CSARDRGSPLHF.

J is TRBJ1-6 and V is TRBV20-1; TRBD1 matches 9 bases. The junction had 8 bases not matched to a gene; V was cut back by 4 bases and J by 7 bases. Looked up from germline, CDR1 is DFQATT and CDR2 is SNEGSKA (reference sequence). CDR3 length equals 15 residues. CDR3 residues: CSATSGTGFNSPLHF. In nucleotides, the CDR3 is TGCAGTGCTACATCCGGGACAGGGTTCAATTCACCCCTCCACTTT.

The count of this clonotype is one. V and J are TRBV20-1 and TRBJ1-2, with 7 bases matching TRBD1. The J segment lost 0 bases and the V segment lost 6 bases, leaving 13 bases of the junction unmatched. The germline V gene has CDR1 DFQATT and CDR2 SNEGSKA (reference sequence). The CDR3 has 16 amino acids. The DNA for the CDR3 is TGCAGTGCCGTCGGGGCACAGGGGCGCACTAACTATGGCTACACCTTC. Translating it yields CSAVGAQGRTNYGYTF.

There are many counts of this clonotype. The chain carries TRBV29-1 and TRBJ2-5; D ambiguous. The V end lost 5 bases, the J end lost 5 bases, and 6 bases lay between the germline ends. The germline gives CDR1 SQVTM, CDR2 ANQGSEA. CDR3 length: 10 amino acids. CDR3 in DNA: TGCAGCGTTCTAAGGGAGACCCAGTACTTC. It translates to CSVLRETQYF.

This clonotype was counted a single time. The chain carries TRBV20-1 and TRBJ2-5; tentative D call: TRBD2 (5 bases). The CDR3 length is 12 residues. V lost 4 bases and J lost 5, with 11 bases in between. The germline V gene encodes CDR1 DFQATT and CDR2 SNEGSKA (reference sequence). As DNA, the CDR3 is TGCAGTGCTATGGCGGGCCCGGAGACCCAGTACTTC. Amino acid sequence: CSAMAGPETQYF.